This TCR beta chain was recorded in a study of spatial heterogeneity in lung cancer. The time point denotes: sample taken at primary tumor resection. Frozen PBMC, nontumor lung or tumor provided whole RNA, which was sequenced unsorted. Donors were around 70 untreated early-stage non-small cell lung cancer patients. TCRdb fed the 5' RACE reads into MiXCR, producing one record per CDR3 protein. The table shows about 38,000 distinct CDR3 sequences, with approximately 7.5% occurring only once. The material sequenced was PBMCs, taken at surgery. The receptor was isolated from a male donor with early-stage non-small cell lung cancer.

CDR3 coding DNA: TGTGCCAGCAGTTACGTGGACAGCACTGAAGCTTTCTTT. As protein: CASSYVDSTEAFF. The rearrangement joins TRBV6-2 or TRBV6-3 to TRBJ1-1, with D possibly TRBD1 on 6 matching bases. Germline CDR1 MNHEY, CDR2 SVGEGT. The CDR3 is 13 amino acids. V gave up 2 bases and J gave up 4 bases, with 8 bases separating them.